This is a list of T cell receptor beta chains from one sample in a study of OX40 agonist ivuxolimab in advanced cancers. Clones were sequenced by immunoSEQ multiplex PCR, and TCRdb holds only the in-frame ones, with some missing. Of over 150,000 clones in the sample, under 95% are singletons; the top ten hold 0.31%. The input for sequencing was CD4+ or CD8+ T cells sorted from blood, taken in a trial of the OX40 agonist ivuxolimab. The receptor source for this set is an adult with an advanced solid tumor such as melanoma, head and neck, liver or kidney cancer. Each CDR3 is given with its conserved first and last residue. The order of the fields is clone size, J gene, D gene, V gene, CDR3 DNA, CDR3 protein. The D gene is left open where the match is weak. Rows may omit the clone size; those that give it use once, few, many or a size class.

clone size: NA
J gene: TRBJ2-3
D gene: TRBD2
V gene: TRBV5-1
CDR3 DNA: TGCGCCAGCAGCGTGGGCGCGGGGGGGGCAGATACGCAGTATTTT
CDR3 protein: CASSVGAGGADTQYF

clone size: NA
J gene: TRBJ2-7
D gene: NA
V gene: TRBV9
CDR3 DNA: TGTGCCAGCAGCGGAGGGGATGGGAGAAACGAGCAGTACTTC
CDR3 protein: CASSGGDGRNEQYF

clone size: NA
J gene: TRBJ2-7
D gene: NA
V gene: TRBV29-1
CDR3 DNA: TGCAGCGCGGGCGTAGGGTGGTCCTACGAGCAGTACTTC
CDR3 protein: CSAGVGWSYEQYF

clone size: NA
J gene: TRBJ2-2
D gene: NA
V gene: TRBV18
CDR3 DNA: TGTGCCAGCTCACCACTAGAGAACACCGGGGAGCTGTTTTTT
CDR3 protein: CASSPLENTGELFF

clone size: NA
J gene: TRBJ1-1
D gene: NA
V gene: TRBV18
CDR3 DNA: TGTGCCAGCTCACCGTACGGATCGGGTGCGCGATCTGAAGCTTTCTTT
CDR3 protein: CASSPYGSGARSEAFF

clone size: NA
J gene: TRBJ1-2
D gene: NA
V gene: TRBV6-5
CDR3 DNA: TGTGCCAGCAGCCGACTGATAGGGGGAAGGCATGGCTACACCTTC
CDR3 protein: CASSRLIGGRHGYTF

clone size: NA
J gene: TRBJ2-7
D gene: NA
V gene: TRBV21-1
CDR3 DNA: TGTGCCAGCAGCAAAGATGGATGGCAGGGGGCTACGCCCCCGGACGAGCAGTACTTC
CDR3 protein: CASSKDGWQGATPPDEQYF

clone size: NA
J gene: TRBJ2-5
D gene: NA
V gene: TRBV7-3
CDR3 DNA: TGTGCCAGCAGCTTAAATACCAGGGGAGACCAAGAGACCCAGTACTTC
CDR3 protein: CASSLNTRGDQETQYF

clone size: NA
J gene: TRBJ1-5
D gene: TRBD1
V gene: TRBV29-1
CDR3 DNA: TGCAGCGCCACGACAGGGATAAATCAGCCCCAGCATTTT
CDR3 protein: CSATTGINQPQHF

clone size: few
J gene: TRBJ1-6
D gene: NA
V gene: TRBV10-1
CDR3 DNA: TGCGCCAGCAGTGAGTCCTGGGATTCACCCCTCCACTTT
CDR3 protein: CASSESWDSPLHF

clone size: once
J gene: TRBJ1-1
D gene: NA
V gene: TRBV7-2
CDR3 DNA: TGTGCCAGCAGCTTAGCCAGGCTTGAAGCTTTCTTT
CDR3 protein: CASSLARLEAFF